The TCR beta chain described here comes from a study of shared clonotypes between healthy human individuals (dated by TCRdb to 2019 to 2021). For the wider study: The cohort included a few men and a couple of women between 18 and 49 years of age. Per donor, three plates each were used for CD4 naive and CD4 memory, two for CD8 naive, and one for CD8 memory. To estimate repertoire size and how much clonotypes are shared between individuals, the study performed deep sequencing of blood TCR repertoires from roughly five healthy adults. To increase sequencing depth and limit assay-specific biases, TCR repertoire library preparation and sequencing were carried out by different laboratories using diverse techniques. Each donor's leukapheresis produced roughly between about 0.9 and 9.5 billion PBMCs. The paper as a whole reports these results and caveats: Across four donors, approximately 4.9% of naive CD4, roughly 3.4% of naive CD8, roughly 2.2% of memory CD4, and under 0.45% of memory CD8 clonotypes were shared. Even with the large sequencing depth, rarefaction of the sorted-subset datasets indicated that sequencing was incomplete. Naive subsets generally had larger estimated clonotype richness than memory subsets did. Compared with non-shared clonotypes, the clonotypes found in all four sorted-subset donors had higher generation probabilities. Sampling was restricted to blood, and TCR repertoires in tissues likely differ from the TCR repertoires found in blood. Because the study included only a small number of donors, the genetic and exposure-history diversity represented was limited. Pairwise subsampling led to the expectation that sequencing depth would affect the degree of clonotype sharing among donors.

TCR CDR3 regions were amplified from genomic DNA by multiplex PCR using the deep immunoSEQ assay. Extracted genomic DNA from each cell subset was spread evenly across all wells of several immunoSEQ 96-well plates, with each plate serving as a replicate. For sorted subsets, around 0.2 ug genomic DNA, equal to about 30,000 T cell genomes, was loaded into each replicate PCR. Purified libraries were quantified with a Qubit 3.0 fluorometer, sized on a Bioanalyzer 2100, and re-quantified with the KAPA Library Quantification kit. A separate single-read 150-cycle Illumina NextSeq 550 flow cell was used to sequence each immunoSEQ 96-well plate. The original pipeline was this. Because the immunoSEQ output included only junctional sequences and no quality scores, the filtering could not be the same as the filtering used for full-length reads. To assign V/J genes and CDR3, sequences were annotated against IMGT germline references using PyIR, a Python wrapper for IgBLAST v1.9. Reads with weak V/J assignments (E-value above 1e-6), missing CDR3, stop codons, out-of-frame junctions, or ambiguous translated residues were removed. A V3J clonotype was defined by an identical inferred V gene, J gene, and CDR3 amino acid sequence. Percentage overlap between repertoires was calculated by dividing the number of shared unique clonotypes by the size of the smaller repertoire. RTK rarefaction, the Chao1 estimator, and Recon v2.1 estimates of unobserved clonotypes were used to assess repertoire richness. OLGA was used to compute generation probabilities for all TCRbeta clonotypes that the gDNA method yielded from several donors. Imported from immuneACCESS, the table was reduced by TCRdb to in-frame sequences with V and J called. These copies leave out some clones; in studies compared against another copy, an unresolved V gene accounts for under half, and the cause of the remainder is not known. The D gene and trimming were derived from the DNA, and the V and J assignments and clone size from that table. The sample table lists hundreds of thousands of clones, about 95% of them with a count of one. The top ten clonotypes cover more than 0.085% of the sample.

CD8 naive samples were CD45RO-negative cells positively selected for CCR7, giving a CD45RA+CCR7+ population that excluded TemRA cells. The donors were healthy, HIV-negative adults who had no recently reported acute infections or vaccinations. All donors were Caucasian adults living in Nashville, Tennessee, USA. Blood was collected by leukapheresis, and PBMCs were isolated by Ficoll-Histopaque density gradient centrifugation and then cryopreserved in liquid nitrogen vapor phase. Purity and quantity of every magnetically sorted T cell population were checked by analytical flow cytometry. Genomic DNA was isolated from each sorted fraction and quantified by UV absorbance on a Nanodrop 2000c. The CDR3 starts with the cysteine, ends with the phenylalanine, and has 13 residues. Kept here is only the CDR3 DNA, which spans 39 bases and is read in frame from base 1. The germline ends are 13 bases apart after V is trimmed by 10 bases and J by 2 bases. CDR1 is given as SGHAT and CDR2 as FQNNGV, both from the germline V gene.

Notes on this clone: Its antigen remains undetermined. Qualities for individual bases were not recorded, and no much larger clone is one base off.

The receptor was isolated from a woman aged 25 to 39 in good health. The sequence is built from TRBV11-2 and TRBJ2-3, and perhaps TRBD2 as D gene, on 6 matching bases. Sequenced input: naive CD8+ T cells sorted from blood. The sample's cell subset or site label is to be understood as: CD45RA+CCR7+. Here is the DNA: TGTGCCACCTCTCCGGGGGACACAGATACGCAGTATTTT. Its protein reads: CATSPGDTDTQYF. This CDR3, with the reference TRBV11-2 and TRBJ2-3 proteins standing in past its ends, gives the full variable domain EAGVAQSPRYKIIEKRQSVAFWCNPISGHATLYWYQQILGQGPKLLIQFQNNGVVDDSQLPKDRFSAERLKGVDSTLKIQPAKLEDSAVYLCATSPGDTDTQYFGPGTRLTVL.